The 21 T cell receptor beta chains in this list originate from one sample, sequenced in a study of molecular identifiers for immune sequencing clone quantification. Each CDR3 protein is one row after TCRdb ran MiXCR on the PCR reads. This table holds some 680,000 distinct CDR3 sequences, roughly 25% found once. Specimen: naive CD8+ T cells from blood, with Jurkat cell RNA spiked in. Regarding subset: FACS-sorted CD8+CD4-CCR7+CD45RA+ naive T cells. These receptors were obtained from a human donor in good health. Some libraries in this study had Jurkat cell RNA spiked in.

The sample holds many counts of this clonotype. The chain employs TRBV13 and TRBJ1-1; D perhaps matches TRBD1 (5 bases). With 10 bases removed from V and 2 bases from J, the gap between germline ends came to 11 bases. This CDR3 is built from 12 residues. Germline V CDR1 and CDR2: PRHDT, FYEKMQ (reference sequence). The CDR3 nucleotides are TGTGCCACCGCTGGGGGAAACACTGAAGCTTTCTTT. It yields the protein CATAGGNTEAFF.

The sample holds a few counts of this clonotype. The V call is TRBV18, the J call TRBJ1-1; 7 nucleotides match TRBD1. Germline CDR1 and CDR2: KGHSH and LQKENI. The CDR3 is 17 amino acids. The V gene end was trimmed by 3 bases and the J gene end by 1 base; junction bases not matched to a gene: 11. Here the CDR3 DNA reads TGTGCCAGCTCACCCCGGGACAGTTATCTCCGGAACACTGAAGCTTTCTTT. Translating gives CASSPRDSYLRNTEAFF.

This rearrangement joins TRBV20-1 to TRBJ2-7; a possible D gene is TRBD2 (5 bases). There are 14 residues in the CDR3. Germline V gives CDR1 DFQATT, CDR2 SNEGSKA (reference sequence). Trimming stripped 0 bases from V and 3 bases from J, with 12 bases between. CDR3 sequence reads: CSARDPLSGYEQYF. The CDR3 DNA is TGCAGTGCTAGAGACCCCCTCAGCGGCTACGAGCAGTACTTC.

This clonotype has a count of ten or more. The V call is TRBV28, the J call TRBJ2-7, with D uncertain. Germline V gene lookup returns CDR1 MDHEN and CDR2 SYDVKM. The CDR3 length is 15 residues. Between the trimmed V and J ends, which lost 3 bases and 1 base, there was a span of 13 bases. The CDR3 DNA reads as TGTGCCAGCAGTTTTGGGCAGGATCTTTCCTACGAGCAGTACTTC. Amino acid sequence: CASSFGQDLSYEQYF.

Concerning this clonotype itself: Possible read error: a much larger clone is one base away. The chain combines TRBV4-3 with TRBJ2-7, with D hard to call. The CDR3 has 13 residues. From germline, CDR1 is LGHNA and CDR2 YSLEER. CDR3 nucleotides: TGCGCCAGCAGCCAAGATGCCTCCTACAAGCAGTACTTC. Translated, it gives CASSQDASYKQYF.

Turning to this clonotype: A much larger clone lies a single base off, so this may be a read error. The V call is TRBV2, the J call TRBJ2-3; D is unclear. CDR3 size: 14 residues. Germline assignment: CDR1 SNHLY and CDR2 FYNNEI. The CDR3, as DNA: TGTGCCGGCAGTGAAGTAACTAACACAGATACGCAGTATTTT. This sequence encodes CAGSEVTNTDTQYF.

This clonotype was seen many times. The chain joins TRBV4-1 to TRBJ2-7, with a tentative D call TRBD1 (5 bases). This CDR3 region has 14 residues. Germline CDR1 MGHRA, CDR2 YSYEKL. Between the trimmed V and J ends, which lost 3 bases and 5 bases, there was a span of 14 bases. Here the CDR3 reads CASSQGWGGDEQYF. In DNA, the CDR3 is TGCGCCAGCAGCCAGGGATGGGGCGGCGACGAGCAGTACTTC.

This clonotype has at least ten counts. This sequence joins TRBV12-3 or TRBV12-4 and TRBJ1-1; 7 nucleotides align to TRBD1. The CDR3 runs 14 residues. The V and J ends lost 7 bases and 3 bases, in that order; junction bases with no gene match: 8. Here the CDR3 DNA reads TGTGCCAGCACCTGGGACAGCTCAGACACTGAAGCTTTCTTT. It translates to CASTWDSSDTEAFF.

The chain employs TRBV19 and TRBJ2-1; D is possibly TRBD2 (6 bases). Trimming shortened V by 6 bases and J by 3 bases, and 15 bases separated the two germline ends. The CDR3 is made up of 15 amino acids. The germline V gene encodes CDR1 LNHDA and CDR2 SQIVND (reference sequence). CDR3 protein: CASSPFSGSYNEQFF. DNA of the CDR3: TGTGCCAGTAGCCCCTTCTCCGGGAGCTACAATGAGCAGTTCTTC.

This chain uses TRBV24-1 with TRBJ1-1; D is unresolved. The CDR3 covers 12 residues. Trimming left V 5 bases short and J 1 base short, with 4 bases between. CDR1 and CDR2 (germline): KGHDR, SFDVKD. CDR3 sequence: CATSAGNTEAFF. The CDR3 bases are TGTGCCACCAGTGCCGGGAACACTGAAGCTTTCTTT.

To note about this clonotype: This may be a read error, as it is one base from a much larger clone. The gene calls are TRBV29-1 and TRBJ1-4, with a weak D call TRBD1 (6 bases). CDR1 and CDR2 (germline): SQVTM, ANQGSEA. The CDR3 is 13 amino acids. CDR3 bases: TGCAGCGTCGTTACAGGGAGCGGTGAAAAACTGTCTTTT. This sequence encodes CSVVTGSGEKLSF.

The chain employs TRBV15 and TRBJ1-5; D call uncertain. Germline lookup yields CDR1 LNHNV and CDR2 YYDKDF (reference sequence). The ends were cut back, 1 base at V and 3 bases at J, with 10 bases in the middle. The CDR3 is 15 residues long. CDR3 bases: TGTGCCACCAGCAGAGTCGCGGGAGCCAATCAGCCCCAGCATTTT. Its protein is CATSRVAGANQPQHF.

This clonotype showed up just a few times. This chain connects TRBV3-1 to TRBJ2-3; D gene unclear. Germline V gene data show CDR1 as LGHDT and CDR2 as YNNKEL (reference sequence). The CDR3 is 16 amino acids. V was trimmed by 0 bases and J by 2 bases, leaving 12 bases between them. CDR3 in amino acids: CASSQEVRAVTDTQYF. The CDR3, as DNA: TGTGCCAGCAGCCAAGAAGTTAGGGCCGTCACAGATACGCAGTATTTT.

The rearrangement joins TRBV20-1 to TRBJ2-3, with D hard to call. Germline assignment: CDR1 DFQATT and CDR2 SNEGSKA (reference sequence). The CDR3 totals 12 residues. V lost 0 bases to trimming and J lost 5 bases, with 6 bases between them. This CDR3 is CSARDLGDTQYF. Written as DNA, the CDR3 is TGCAGTGCTAGAGATTTGGGAGATACGCAGTATTTT.

The V gene is TRBV2, the J gene TRBJ2-3, with 13 bases matching TRBD2. Unmatched junction bases numbered 7, after V lost 3 bases and J lost 4 bases. Looked up from germline, CDR1 is SNHLY and CDR2 is FYNNEI. This CDR3 comprises 17 residues. CDR3 bases: TGTGCCAGCAGTGAGAGTGTACTAGCGGGGGGGGCAGATACGCAGTATTTT. It specifies CASSESVLAGGADTQYF.

For this clonotype: An end of the junction does not agree with germline; a read error may underlie this. The chain combines TRBV27 with TRBJ1-1; no clear D. Germline CDR1 and CDR2: MNHEY and SMNVEV (reference sequence). This CDR3 is built from 13 residues. The CDR3 sequence: CASSLSGSTEALF. The DNA of the CDR3 is TGTGCCAGCAGTTTGTCGGGCAGCACTGAAGCTCTCTTT.

In regard to this clonotype: The junction shows a germline mismatch at one end, possibly a read error. The chain has TRBV6-2 or TRBV6-3 and TRBJ1-1; no definite D call. Germline V CDR1 and CDR2: MNHEY, SVGEGT. CDR3 size: 13 residues. The CDR3 nucleotides read TGTGCCAGCAGTATTCCCCCGAACCCTGAAGCTTTCTTT. This gives the protein CASSIPPNPEAFF.

The CDR3, as DNA: TGTGCCAGCAGCTTAGAGGGACAGTTGCCCTGGGTCATGAACACTGAAGCTTTCTTT. This gives the protein CASSLEGQLPWVMNTEAFF. The V and J genes are TRBV5-4 and TRBJ1-1; the match to TRBD1 covers 7 bases. Germline CDR1 SGHNT, CDR2 YYREEE (reference sequence). The trim removed 2 bases at V and 0 bases at J, leaving 16 bases unmatched. CDR3 length equals 19 residues.

With regard to this clonotype: One end of the junction varies from germline; a read error may be responsible. The J gene is TRBJ2-7, the V gene TRBV18; D gene unclear. CDR3 length: 13 amino acids. Germline V gene lookup returns CDR1 KGHSH and CDR2 LQKENI. Written as DNA, the CDR3 is TGTGCCAGCTCAACTACTGGGTTAGTCGAGCAGCACTTC. This codes for CASSTTGLVEQHF.

A word on this clonotype: A read error may explain this, as a much larger clone is one base away. The chain recombines TRBV5-1 with TRBJ2-3; D uncertain. V shed 7 bases and J shed 0 bases, with 21 bases lying between them. This CDR3 comprises 17 residues. Germline CDR1 SGHRS, CDR2 YFSETQ. CDR3 in amino acids: CASGATEDRISTDTQYF. The CDR3 DNA reads TGCGCCAGCGGCGCGACCGAGGACCGGATTAGCACAGATACGCAGTATTTT.

The chain combines TRBV5-6 with TRBJ2-2; a possible D gene is TRBD1 (6 bases). This CDR3 is built from 16 residues. Germline assignment: CDR1 SGHDT and CDR2 YYEEEE. V lost 0 bases to trimming and J lost 3 bases, with 12 bases between them. CDR3 protein: CASSLVPGDDTGELFF. In DNA, the CDR3 is TGTGCCAGCAGCTTGGTTCCAGGGGATGACACCGGGGAGCTGTTTTTT.